Listed here are 19 T cell receptor beta chains from one sample, sequenced in a study of blood T cell repertoires in COVID-19. Libraries were prepared by immunoSEQ multiplex PCR; TCRdb keeps only in-frame clonotypes and omits some of them. This table has approximately 27,000 clones, 80% to 90% appearing once. The sequenced sample consisted of peripheral blood. Every receptor here comes from a man aged 60-69 years with acute or convalescent COVID-19.

This rearrangement joins TRBV14 to TRBJ2-7, with D perhaps matching TRBD1 (5 bases). Germline values: CDR1 SGHDN, CDR2 FVKESK. The CDR3 has 15 residues. V lost 4 bases and J 3 bases, leaving 16 bases between the germline ends. The CDR3 DNA is TGTGCCAGCAGCCCGACAGTGCTAATATTCTACGAGCAGTACTTC. As protein: CASSPTVLIFYEQYF.

Regarding this clone: One end of the junction varies from germline; a read error may be responsible. This sequence joins TRBV18 and TRBJ2-1; 9 bases agree with TRBD2. The CDR3 contains 17 residues. Germline V gene data show CDR1 as KGHSH and CDR2 as LQKENI. The CDR3 is CASSPRTSAYSYNEQFF. In nucleotides, the CDR3 is TGTGCCAGCTCCCCACGGACTAGCGCATACTCCTACAATGAGCAGTTCTTC.

This sequence joins TRBV9 and TRBJ2-1; D may be TRBD1 (6 bases). Germline V CDR1 and CDR2: SGDLS, YYNGEE. V lost 3 bases and J 6 bases, leaving 7 bases between the germline ends. CDR3 length: 12 residues. This CDR3 is CASSDRANEQFF. DNA of the CDR3: TGTGCCAGCAGCGACAGGGCCAATGAGCAGTTCTTC.

The V gene is TRBV27, the J gene TRBJ2-3; no clear D gene. The germline V and J ends were trimmed by 6 bases and 0 bases, with 13 bases remaining between them. There are 15 residues in the CDR3. CDR1 is MNHEY and CDR2 is SMNVEV in the germline V gene (reference sequence). The DNA of the CDR3 is TGTGCCAGCAGCTCTCCCCACAAGAGCACAGATACGCAGTATTTT. Residues: CASSSPHKSTDTQYF.

The chain has TRBV6-2 or TRBV6-3 and TRBJ2-7, with 14 positions matching TRBD2. The CDR3 runs to 18 residues. CDR1 MNHEY and CDR2 SVGEGT come from the germline V gene. V gave up 2 bases and J gave up 0 bases; unmatched junction bases: 6. Written as DNA, the CDR3 is TGTGCCAGCAGTTACGGGGGACTAGCGGGAGAGGGCTCCTACGAGCAGTACTTC. Amino acid sequence: CASSYGGLAGEGSYEQYF.

This rearrangement joins TRBV7-2 to TRBJ2-7; D perhaps matches TRBD1 (5 bases). Trimming removed 0 bases at V and 3 bases at J, with 15 bases between. CDR1 and CDR2 from the germline V gene are SGHTA and FQGNSA. CDR3 size: 16 residues. The CDR3 sequence is CASSLAAGNNNYEQYF. The CDR3 bases are TGTGCCAGCAGCTTAGCGGCAGGGAATAATAACTACGAGCAGTACTTC.

The chain is built from TRBV29-1 and TRBJ1-6, with D possibly TRBD1 on 6 matching bases. V lost 5 bases to trimming and J lost 10 bases, with 12 bases between them. The CDR3 extends over 12 amino acids. Germline loops: CDR1 SQVTM, CDR2 ANQGSEA. DNA for the CDR3: TGCAGCGTTTCCACAGGGCACTCACCCCTCCACTTT. Encoded protein: CSVSTGHSPLHF.

V is TRBV7-2 and J is TRBJ1-5; TRBD1 is a possible D gene (5 bases). This CDR3 spans 16 amino acids. Between the trimmed V and J ends, which lost 5 bases and 0 bases, there was a span of 14 bases. From germline, CDR1 is SGHTA and CDR2 FQGNSA. CDR3 nucleotide sequence: TGTGCCAGCAGCCCAAATGGGGGGGTTAGCAATCAGCCCCAGCATTTT. This translates into CASSPNGGVSNQPQHF.

The genes are TRBV24-1 and TRBJ1-2; perhaps TRBD1 as D (6 bases). The CDR3 contains 15 residues. Trimming shortened V by 3 bases and J by 2 bases, and 12 bases separated the two germline ends. The germline gives CDR1 KGHDR, CDR2 SFDVKD. CDR3: CATSDVDSENYGYTF. The CDR3 DNA follows: TGTGCCACCAGTGATGTGGACAGTGAGAACTATGGCTACACCTTC.

CDR3 in DNA: TGTGCCAGCAGTACCAGGGGAAGGACAGATACGCAGTATTTT. Translating it yields CASSTRGRTDTQYF. The V and J genes are TRBV6-2 or TRBV6-3 and TRBJ2-3, with D possibly TRBD1 on 6 matching bases. This CDR3 is built from 14 residues. The V end was cut by 5 bases, the J end by 3 bases, with 12 bases between. Germline CDR1 MNHEY, CDR2 SVGEGT.

CDR3 region: CSVVGGTGDTEAFF. As DNA, the CDR3 is TGCAGCGTTGTTGGCGGGACGGGGGACACTGAAGCTTTCTTT. This chain joins TRBV29-1 and TRBJ1-1; weak D call: TRBD1 (5 bases). Germline loops: CDR1 SQVTM, CDR2 ANQGSEA. The CDR3 extends over 14 amino acids. Trimming pared 4 bases from V and 3 bases from J, leaving 15 bases between.

V and J are TRBV5-1 and TRBJ2-1; a weak D match, TRBD1 (5 bases). CDR3 length: 15 residues. V shed 4 bases and J shed 0 bases, with 11 bases lying between them. Looked up from germline, CDR1 is SGHRS and CDR2 is YFSETQ. Written as DNA, the CDR3 is TGCGCCAGCAGCACTACAGGTAACTCCTACAATGAGCAGTTCTTC. It yields the protein CASSTTGNSYNEQFF. The full variable domain, in which reference TRBV5-1 and TRBJ2-1 provide the parts outside the CDR3, is KAGVTQTPRYLIKTRGQQVTLSCSPISGHRSVSWYQQTPGQGLQFLFEYFSETQRNKGNFPGRFSGRQFSNSRSEMNVSTLELGDSALYLCASSTTGNSYNEQFFGPGTRLTVL.

This chain uses TRBV5-1 with TRBJ2-7, with 10 bases aligning to TRBD2. CDR3 length equals 14 residues. After removal of 4 bases from V and 5 bases from J, the junction contained 6 bases not matched to a gene. The germline CDR1 and CDR2 sequences are SGHRS and YFSETQ. The CDR3 DNA sequence: TGCGCCAGCAGCGTTAGCGGGGGGATTGACGAGCAGTACTTC. It is translated as CASSVSGGIDEQYF.

The rearrangement joins TRBV6-5 to TRBJ1-1; D remains ambiguous. This CDR3 region has 13 residues. Per germline, CDR1 MNHEY and CDR2 SVGAGI. Trimming cost V 3 bases and J 10 bases, with 15 bases left between them. For the CDR3, the DNA is TGTGCCAGCAGTTATCCTGACGGCCGGGGAGCTTTCTTT. This gives the protein CASSYPDGRGAFF.

V is TRBV10-1 and J is TRBJ1-2, with no clear D. V lost 0 bases to trimming and J lost 8 bases, with 10 bases between them. CDR1 is WNHNN and CDR2 is SYGVQD in the germline V gene (reference sequence). The CDR3 is 13 residues long. The CDR3 coding sequence is TGCGCCAGCAGTGAGTCCGGGGATAGGGGCTACACCTTC. As protein: CASSESGDRGYTF.

This clone was seen just once. The chain carries TRBV27 and TRBJ2-7; D perhaps matches TRBD2 (5 bases). V lost 1 base and J lost 2, with 18 bases in between. The V gene's germline CDR1 is MNHEY and CDR2 SMNVEV (reference sequence). The length of the CDR3 is 17 residues. CDR3 DNA: TGTGCCAGCAGTTTATTCTCGACTATCGGTAAGGCCTACGAGCAGTACTTC. Amino acids: CASSLFSTIGKAYEQYF.

J is TRBJ1-2 and V is TRBV5-1; D ambiguous. The length of the CDR3 is 13 residues. V was shortened by 7 bases and J by 4 bases, with 14 bases between the two germline ends. CDR1 SGHRS and CDR2 YFSETQ come from the germline V gene. CDR3 amino acids: CASREEGSYGYTF. DNA of the CDR3: TGCGCCAGCCGAGAGGAAGGGAGCTATGGCTACACCTTC.

This clone was detected only a few times. This chain joins TRBV19 and TRBJ1-1, with TRBD1 identical over 9 bases. Germline V lookup: CDR1 LNHDA, CDR2 SQIVND (reference sequence). V was pared by 3 bases and J by 4 bases, with 3 bases of the junction left unmatched. This CDR3 spans 14 amino acids. The CDR3 DNA reads as TGTGCCAGTAGTATGACAGGGGGGTTCACTGAAGCTTTCTTT. It is translated as CASSMTGGFTEAFF.

The J gene is TRBJ1-1, the V gene TRBV4-1; D unresolved. V lost 0 bases, J lost 1 base, and 6 bases lay in between. This CDR3 contains 14 residues. CDR1 is MGHRA and CDR2 is YSYEKL in the germline V gene. The CDR3 protein is CASSQDKPNTEAFF. DNA of the CDR3: TGCGCCAGCAGCCAAGACAAGCCGAACACTGAAGCTTTCTTT.